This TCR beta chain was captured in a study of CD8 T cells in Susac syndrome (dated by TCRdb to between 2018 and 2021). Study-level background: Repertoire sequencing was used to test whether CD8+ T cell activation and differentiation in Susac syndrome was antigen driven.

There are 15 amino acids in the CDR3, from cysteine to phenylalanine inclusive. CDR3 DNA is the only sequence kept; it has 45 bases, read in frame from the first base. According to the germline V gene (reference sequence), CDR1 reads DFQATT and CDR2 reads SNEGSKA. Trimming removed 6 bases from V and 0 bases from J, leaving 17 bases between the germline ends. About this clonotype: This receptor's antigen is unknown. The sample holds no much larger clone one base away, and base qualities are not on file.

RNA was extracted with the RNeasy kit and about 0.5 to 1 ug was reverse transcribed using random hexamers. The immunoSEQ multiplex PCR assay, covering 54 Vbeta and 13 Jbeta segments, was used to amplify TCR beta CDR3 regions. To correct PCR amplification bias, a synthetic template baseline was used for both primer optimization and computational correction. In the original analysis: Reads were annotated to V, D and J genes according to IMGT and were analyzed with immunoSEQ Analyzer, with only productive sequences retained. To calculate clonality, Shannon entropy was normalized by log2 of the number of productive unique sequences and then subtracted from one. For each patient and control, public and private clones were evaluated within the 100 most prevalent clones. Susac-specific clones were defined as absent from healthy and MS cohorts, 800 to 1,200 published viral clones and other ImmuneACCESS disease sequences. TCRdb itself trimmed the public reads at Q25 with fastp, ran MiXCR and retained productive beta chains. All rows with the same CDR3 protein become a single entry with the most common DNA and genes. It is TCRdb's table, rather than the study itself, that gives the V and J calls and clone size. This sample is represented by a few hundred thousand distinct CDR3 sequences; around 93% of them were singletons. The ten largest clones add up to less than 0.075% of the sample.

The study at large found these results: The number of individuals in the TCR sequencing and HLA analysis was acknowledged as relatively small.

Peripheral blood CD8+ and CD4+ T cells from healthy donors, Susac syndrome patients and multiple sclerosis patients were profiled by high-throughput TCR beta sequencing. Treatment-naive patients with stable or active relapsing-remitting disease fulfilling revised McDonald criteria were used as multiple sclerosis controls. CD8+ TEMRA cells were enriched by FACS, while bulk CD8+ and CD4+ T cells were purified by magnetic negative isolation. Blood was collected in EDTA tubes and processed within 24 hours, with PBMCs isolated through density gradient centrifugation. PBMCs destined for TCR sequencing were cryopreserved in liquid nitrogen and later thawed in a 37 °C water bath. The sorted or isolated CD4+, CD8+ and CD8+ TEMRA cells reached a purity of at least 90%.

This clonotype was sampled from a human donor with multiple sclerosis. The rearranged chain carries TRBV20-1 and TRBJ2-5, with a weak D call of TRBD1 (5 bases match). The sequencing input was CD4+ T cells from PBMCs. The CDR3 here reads CSATPVTGDQETQYF. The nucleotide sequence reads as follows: TGCAGTGCCACACCCGTTACAGGAGACCAAGAGACCCAGTACTTC.